These 5 T cell receptor beta chains originate from one sample sequenced in a study of lymphopenia after photon versus proton radiotherapy. TCRdb's copy holds only in-frame clones and misses some; the assay was immunoSEQ multiplex PCR. In the table there are around 150,000 clones, 70% to 90% of which are singletons. The sequences come from peripheral blood, collected from a patient treated with photon-based radiotherapy. All receptors derive from a middle-aged man with gastric cancer.

This sequence joins TRBV28 and TRBJ1-4; D gene ambiguous. This CDR3 has 13 amino acids. Germline V gene sequence: CDR1 MDHEN, CDR2 SYDVKM. The V end lost 8 bases, the J end lost 8 bases, and 15 bases lay between the germline ends. The CDR3 is CASRELTREKLFF. The CDR3 DNA follows: TGTGCCAGCCGGGAGCTGACCCGAGAAAAACTGTTTTTT.

The gene calls are TRBV9 and TRBJ2-7; D unresolved. The CDR3 runs to 14 residues. V was cut by 0 bases and J by 4 bases, with 11 bases left in between. Germline V gene data show CDR1 as SGDLS and CDR2 as YYNGEE. The CDR3 reads CASSVAPQFYEQYF. The DNA of the CDR3 is TGTGCCAGCAGCGTAGCCCCCCAATTTTACGAGCAGTACTTC.

The gene calls are TRBV27 and TRBJ2-1; no firm D call. V lost 7 bases to trimming and J lost 0 bases, with 7 bases between them. Looked up from germline, CDR1 is MNHEY and CDR2 is SMNVEV (reference sequence). CDR3 length: 13 residues. The CDR3 sequence is CASKSGSYNEQFF. The CDR3 DNA reads as TGTGCCAGCAAGTCGGGCTCCTACAATGAGCAGTTCTTC.

The chain recombines TRBV25-1 with TRBJ1-1; no reliable D call. Per germline, CDR1 MGHDK and CDR2 SYGVNS. The V and J ends lost 4 bases and 11 bases respectively, with 17 bases between them. CDR3 length: 13 residues. CDR3 residues: CASSGGWQTKAFF. The CDR3, as DNA: TGTGCCAGCAGTGGGGGTTGGCAGACCAAGGCTTTCTTT. The whole variable domain, remainder taken from reference TRBV25-1 and TRBJ1-1, is EADIYQTPRYLVIGTGKKITLECSQTMGHDKMYWYQQDPGMELHLIHYSYGVNSTEKGDLSSESTVSRIRTEHFPLTLESARPSHTSQYLCASSGGWQTKAFFGQGTRLTVV.

The gene calls are TRBV4-1 and TRBJ1-4; D gene uncertain. V lost 0 bases, J lost 3 bases, and 11 bases lay in between. The CDR3 has 16 amino acids. Germline assignment: CDR1 MGHRA and CDR2 YSYEKL. This chain's CDR3 is CASSQDWRRANEKLFF. CDR3 nucleotide sequence: TGCGCCAGCAGCCAAGATTGGAGGAGGGCTAATGAAAAACTGTTTTTT.